Listed here is a single TCR beta chain. The antigen is not known. The CDR3 runs 15 residues. Germline assignment: CDR1 MNHEY and CDR2 SVGAGI. V shed 7 bases and J shed 4 bases, with 19 bases lying between them. These data belong to a study of siplizumab effects on memory and regulatory T cells. Whole-study findings and limits: Poor capture below about 10^-5 frequency left most alloreactive clones unmapped to unstimulated subsets. Alloreactive sequences tracing back to unstimulated CD4+ memory cells fell significantly with siplizumab. Siplizumab conditions gave an average of around 70% Treg-derived mappable alloreactive CD4+ clones, versus about 25% for controls.

Assays covered 85,000 to 100,000 TCR templates per sample. Using immunoSEQ multiplex PCR, the repertoire was profiled, and TCRdb retains in-frame clones only, with some absent. The sample carries about 72,000 clones, around 90% recorded once. This TCR derives from a human donor in good health. The sequencing input was CD8+ T cells sorted from blood. The genes are TRBV6-5 and TRBJ1-2; a possible D gene is TRBD1 (5 bases). As DNA, the CDR3 is TGTGCCAGCACCGCCTCAAGGGGCGCCCCCTATGGCTACACCTTC. Translated: CASTASRGAPYGYTF.